This is a list of T cell receptor beta chains from one sample in a study of blood T cell repertoires in COVID-19. Profiled with immunoSEQ multiplex PCR; TCRdb holds only in-frame clones, not every one. Of approximately 100,000 clones listed, approximately 86% were seen once; the top ten hold approximately 10%. The sample taken for sequencing was peripheral blood. Source of these receptors: a man aged 50-60 years with acute or convalescent COVID-19. Each CDR3 is given with its conserved first and last residue.

V gene | CDR3 protein
TRBV4-1 | CASSKRTETGEKLFF
TRBV5-1 | CASSWTSSTGELFF
TRBV6-4 | CASSPTGGANYGYTF
TRBV11-3 | CASSPKGTSGINEQFF
TRBV7-3 | CASSLGGQDYEQYF
TRBV5-1 | CASSLLGGGQETQYF
TRBV7-8 | CASSRARGGDSYNEQFF
TRBV20-1 | CSASRLGQRSSYEQYF
TRBV24-1 | CATSDPTSGRVQETQYF
TRBV4-1 | CASSPLSRNYGYTF
TRBV19 | CASSDSGRAYEQYF
TRBV18 | CASSRGTSGIVAGELFF
TRBV12-3/TRBV12-4 | CASTPPGTGELFF
TRBV2 | CASSVEGTGGQPQHF
TRBV3-1/TRBV3-2 | CASSQPPSGSRSFF
TRBV7-2 | CASSFRGALGEAFF
TRBV12-3/TRBV12-4 | CASSQQGNTIYF
TRBV29-1 | CSVSREVTDTQYF
TRBV18 | CASSPSQGSRYTEAFF
TRBV19 | CASSINSYGYTF
TRBV29-1 | CSGWGTGMTEAFF
TRBV6-4 | CASSPLAGAHEQFF
TRBV12-3/TRBV12-4 | CASRRGLLQQYF
TRBV7-8 | CASRNQGADYGYTF
TRBV2 | CASNNQGLYGYTF
TRBV5-1 | CASSLANSYEQYF
TRBV7-9 | CASSPTSSYEQYF
TRBV15 | CATSTGGNTIYF
TRBV20-1 | CSAGQQEAFF
TRBV19 | CASSITVRGWGTEAFF
TRBV6-1 | CASSAPRQGGLRTNEKLFF
TRBV19 | CASSGLQETQYF
TRBV5-1 | CASSMGLSYEQYF
TRBV7-3 | CASSLGGEKETQYF
TRBV4-2 | CASSQEKGANEKLFF
TRBV23-1 | CASSQYGPKQTGRHTEAFF
TRBV7-9 | CASSLAGQYNEQFF
TRBV9 | CASSVEGYADTQYF
TRBV5-1 | CASSLALRVENEQYF
TRBV4-2 | CASSQDSQGGNTEAFF
TRBV15 | CATSSGQGAVSYTF
TRBV29-1 | CSVDGKGSYNEQFF